The present TCR beta chain was sequenced within a study of blood T cell repertoires in COVID-19. Study context: COVID-19 samples from acute and convalescent phases originated in the United States, Italy and Spain. T cells, B-cell-depleted T cells, or PBMCs provided the cDNA or gDNA that served as material.

This clone was counted a single time. Trimming at V came to 6 bases and at J to 0 bases, leaving 4 bases not matched to a gene. Germline CDR1 LNHDA, CDR2 SQIVND (reference sequence). The CDR3 consists of 15 residues. In the original analysis: The authors estimated nucleated cell counts from reference gene primer amplification. Sequenced by immunoSEQ multiplex PCR; TCRdb stores in-frame clones only, minus some. V, J and clone size are those of that table, while D and trimming were read from the DNA. The sample records about 190,000 clones, approximately 86% being singletons. The sample taken for sequencing was peripheral blood. V usage is TRBV19 and J usage is TRBJ1-1, with 10 bases lining up with TRBD1. This TCR came from a man aged 40-49 years with active or convalescent COVID-19. In nucleotides, the CDR3 is TGTGCCAGTAGCCGACAGGGGGCGATGAACACTGAAGCTTTCTTT. It codes for CASSRQGAMNTEAFF.